The 26 T cell receptor beta chains below were found in one sample sequenced in a study of T cells in Graves' hyperthyroidism and ophthalmopathy. Amplified TCR beta CDR3 regions came from RNA transcripts. With the HTBI primer set, the TCR CDR3 went through a first round of RT-PCR. TCRdb called the multiplex PCR reads again in MiXCR, with one record for every CDR3 protein. Of some 720,000 distinct CDR3 sequences detected, around 17% appear once; the ten largest clones hold under 9.5%. Material for sequencing was blood. Receptor source: a man in his late teens or twenties with Graves' hyperthyroidism.

The V call is TRBV2, the J call TRBJ1-5; D perhaps matches TRBD1 (5 bases). The V gene's germline CDR1 is SNHLY and CDR2 FYNNEI. CDR3 length: 13 amino acids. The V gene lost 6 bases and the J gene lost 4 bases, with 10 bases spanning the gap. Here the CDR3 reads CASRGEHNQPQHF. The CDR3 bases are TGTGCCAGCAGGGGGGAACATAATCAGCCCCAGCATTTT.

This clonotype was seen a few times. V usage is TRBV20-1 and J usage is TRBJ1-1, with 9 bases matching TRBD1. The germline V gene encodes CDR1 DFQATT and CDR2 SNEGSKA (reference sequence). The CDR3 consists of 15 residues. Trimming removed 2 bases from V and 5 bases from J; junction bases left unmatched: 9. CDR3 protein: CSARRMGQGMTEAFF. The CDR3 DNA reads as TGCAGTGCTAGACGAATGGGACAGGGTATGACTGAAGCTTTCTTT.

This clonotype was observed a few times. The rearrangement joins TRBV20-1 to TRBJ2-2; no clear D. Germline assignment: CDR1 DFQATT and CDR2 SNEGSKA (reference sequence). Trimming stripped 2 bases from V and 5 bases from J, with 9 bases between. CDR3 length: 13 amino acids. The DNA for the CDR3 is TGCAGTGCTAGATGGGAAGGTACCGGGGAGCTGTTTTTT. Amino acids: CSARWEGTGELFF.

The chain joins TRBV20-1 to TRBJ2-1; tentative D call: TRBD2 (6 bases). This CDR3 has 15 amino acids. The germline CDR1 and CDR2 sequences are DFQATT and SNEGSKA (reference sequence). Trimming shortened V by 7 bases and J by 6 bases, and 22 bases separated the two germline ends. CDR3 sequence reads: CSETPGGGMANEQFF. The CDR3 coding sequence is TGCAGTGAAACACCCGGGGGAGGTATGGCCAATGAGCAGTTCTTC.

This clonotype appeared many times. This chain uses TRBV20-1 with TRBJ2-7; possible D gene TRBD2, 6 bases. The length of the CDR3 is 14 residues. Trimming took off 0 bases at V and 3 bases at J, with 12 bases between the two ends. Germline values: CDR1 DFQATT, CDR2 SNEGSKA (reference sequence). For the CDR3, the DNA is TGCAGTGCTAGAGATCCGGCGGGAATCTACGAGCAGTACTTC. It is translated as CSARDPAGIYEQYF.

This sequence joins TRBV9 and TRBJ1-4, with a possible D match to TRBD1 (6 bases). Per the germline V gene, CDR1 is SGDLS and CDR2 is YYNGEE. The V end was cut by 3 bases, the J end by 5 bases, with 11 bases between. This CDR3 spans 14 amino acids. CDR3 amino acids: CASSATGLNEKLFF. The CDR3 DNA reads TGTGCCAGCAGCGCCACAGGGTTAAATGAAAAACTGTTTTTT.

The V and J genes are TRBV19 and TRBJ2-1; D is unclear. Deletions cut 6 bases from V and 4 bases from J, with 10 bases between. CDR1 and CDR2 from the germline V gene are LNHDA and SQIVND (reference sequence). This CDR3 spans 13 amino acids. The CDR3 loop reads CASRVPGYNEQFF. In DNA, the CDR3 is TGTGCCAGTAGGGTCCCAGGTTACAATGAGCAGTTCTTC.

Note on this clonotype: Possible read error: a much larger clone is one base away. This rearrangement joins TRBV30 to TRBJ1-4; tentatively, D is TRBD1 (5 bases). This CDR3 region has 15 residues. CDR1 GTSNPN and CDR2 SVGIG come from the germline V gene (reference sequence). Between the trimmed V and J ends, which lost 4 bases and 6 bases, there was a span of 18 bases. For the CDR3, the DNA is TGTGCCTGGAACCTCCGTGGGGGGGGTTATGAAAAACTGTTTTTT. As protein: CAWNLRGGGYEKLFF.

At least ten counts were recorded for this clonotype. The chain links TRBV11-3 to TRBJ2-3; 10 bases line up with TRBD2. The CDR3 is made up of 15 amino acids. The V and J ends lost 8 bases and 8 bases, in that order; junction bases with no gene match: 13. CDR1 and CDR2 (germline): SGHNT, YENEEA. The DNA for the CDR3 is TGTGCCAGCGGCATCGGACTAGCGGCCACCAGTACGCAGTATTTT. Protein product: CASGIGLAATSTQYF.

The V call is TRBV20-1, the J call TRBJ2-1; the match to TRBD2 covers 9 bases. V lost 6 bases, J lost 7 bases, and 7 bases stayed unmatched. The V gene's germline CDR1 is DFQATT and CDR2 SNEGSKA (reference sequence). The CDR3 contains 13 residues. CDR3 nucleotides: TGCAGTGCGTTGACTAGCGGCCCAAATGAGCAGTTCTTC. Translated, it gives CSALTSGPNEQFF.

The sample holds many counts of this clonotype. The chain employs TRBV11-1 and TRBJ1-2; no clear D. The CDR3 has 13 amino acids. The germline V and J ends were trimmed by 1 base and 10 bases, with 13 bases remaining between them. In germline, CDR1 is SGHAT, CDR2 FQDESV (reference sequence). DNA of the CDR3: TGTGCCAGCAGCTTAGGAGGGATCCGAAACTACACCTTC. It specifies CASSLGGIRNYTF.

This clonotype was recorded a few times. The CDR3 spells CASSLVDRADTQYF. The CDR3, as DNA: TGTGCCAGCAGCTTAGTGGACAGGGCAGATACGCAGTATTTT. This chain uses TRBV13 with TRBJ2-3, with 8 bases matching TRBD1. V lost 1 base and J lost 4; bases outside the gene matches: 1. CDR1 and CDR2 (germline): PRHDT, FYEKMQ (reference sequence). The CDR3 runs 14 residues.

This clonotype has a count of ten or more. This rearrangement joins TRBV28 to TRBJ2-3, with D unclear. The germline V gene has CDR1 MDHEN and CDR2 SYDVKM. V was trimmed by 6 bases and J by 1 base, leaving 20 bases between them. This CDR3 is 17 amino acids long. CDR3 region: CASRPSWSRHRTDTQYF. CDR3 nucleotides: TGTGCCAGCAGACCTTCCTGGTCACGACACCGCACAGATACGCAGTATTTT.

In its sample, this clonotype was seen a few times. The chain has TRBV6-1 and TRBJ2-2, with 7 bases that match TRBD2. Germline V lookup: CDR1 MNHNS, CDR2 SASEGT. Trimming cost V 1 base and J 5 bases; bases outside gene matches: 7. This CDR3 spans 16 amino acids. CDR3 residues: CASSEVGGSATGELFF. The CDR3 nucleotides read TGTGCCAGCAGTGAAGTCGGCGGGAGTGCTACCGGGGAGCTGTTTTTT.

Many counts were recorded for this clonotype. Here the CDR3 reads CASSALTGNPPGEQFF. In DNA form, the CDR3 reads TGTGCCAGCAGTGCCTTGACAGGGAACCCTCCGGGTGAGCAGTTCTTC. This chain connects TRBV2 to TRBJ2-1, with 7 bases identical to TRBD1. The germline CDR1 and CDR2 sequences are SNHLY and FYNNEI. The CDR3 has 16 amino acids. V trimming: 4 bases; J trimming: 9 bases; junction bases outside the gene matches: 15.

This clonotype has ten or more counts. This rearrangement joins TRBV10-2 to TRBJ2-1, with D perhaps TRBD2 (6 bases). With 10 bases removed from V and 6 bases from J, the gap between germline ends came to 19 bases. Germline loops: CDR1 WSHSY, CDR2 SAAADI. This CDR3 has 14 amino acids. CDR3 residues: CATTTSSVLNEQFF. CDR3 coding DNA: TGCGCCACCACGACTAGTAGCGTTCTCAATGAGCAGTTCTTC.

This clonotype has ten or more counts. V gene TRBV12-3 or TRBV12-4 combines with J gene TRBJ2-1, with unresolved D. CDR3 length: 15 residues. Between the trimmed V and J ends, which lost 6 bases and 4 bases, there was a span of 16 bases. Written as DNA, the CDR3 is TGTGCCAGCAGCCCTCTGGGCGGACCATACAATGAGCAGTTCTTC. This gives the protein CASSPLGGPYNEQFF.

There are a few counts of this clonotype. The chain is built from TRBV9 and TRBJ1-2; D may be TRBD1 (5 bases). V lost 8 bases and J 0 bases, leaving 11 bases between the germline ends. The CDR3 sequence is 13 residues long. Per germline, CDR1 SGDLS and CDR2 YYNGEE. This CDR3 reads CASAPTANYGYTF. The CDR3, as DNA: TGTGCCAGTGCACCGACAGCTAACTATGGCTACACCTTC.

This clonotype was observed at least ten times. V and J are TRBV7-9 and TRBJ2-2; perhaps D is TRBD1 or TRBD2 (6 bases each). The V gene's germline CDR1 is SEHNR and CDR2 FQNEAQ (reference sequence). The V end lost 2 bases, the J end lost 0 bases, and 10 bases lay between the germline ends. This CDR3 region has 16 residues. The CDR3: CASSLSGAANTGELFF. The CDR3 bases are TGTGCCAGCAGCTTATCGGGGGCTGCGAACACCGGGGAGCTGTTTTTT. Full variable domain (rest looked up from reference TRBV7-9 and TRBJ2-2): DTGVSQNPRHKITKRGQNVTFRCDPISEHNRLYWYRQTLGQGPEFLTYFQNEAQLEKSRLLSDRFSAERPKGSFSTLEIQRTEQGDSAMYLCASSLSGAANTGELFFGEGSRLTVL.

This clonotype has at least ten counts. The V and J genes are TRBV10-3 and TRBJ2-3; 7 nucleotides match TRBD1. The CDR3 consists of 15 residues. V lost 5 bases to trimming and J lost 3 bases; unmatched junction nucleotides: 8. Per the germline V gene, CDR1 is ENHRY and CDR2 is SYGVKD. CDR3 coding DNA: TGTGCCATCAGTCCGAGACAGGGTGAGACAGATACGCAGTATTTT. Protein sequence: CAISPRQGETDTQYF.

This clonotype was seen a handful of times. The chain carries TRBV19 and TRBJ2-1; 12 bases align to TRBD2. The germline V gene encodes CDR1 LNHDA and CDR2 SQIVND (reference sequence). The junction had 3 bases not matched to a gene; V was cut back by 2 bases and J by 4 bases. This CDR3 has 16 residues. The CDR3: CASSIRTSGKYNEQFF. The CDR3 nucleotides read TGTGCCAGTAGTATAAGGACTAGCGGGAAATACAATGAGCAGTTCTTC.

This clonotype has only a few counts. The chain couples TRBV6-1 to TRBJ2-3; a possible D gene is TRBD1 (5 bases). Germline values: CDR1 MNHNS, CDR2 SASEGT. The CDR3 is made up of 14 amino acids. With 3 bases removed from V and 4 bases from J, the gap between germline ends came to 11 bases. The CDR3 loop reads CASSDREIADTQYF. For the CDR3, the DNA is TGTGCCAGCAGTGACAGGGAAATAGCAGATACGCAGTATTTT.

The table lists this clonotype with a few counts. The V and J genes are TRBV14 and TRBJ1-1, with D perhaps TRBD1 (5 bases). The CDR3 runs 15 residues. The germline gives CDR1 SGHDN, CDR2 FVKESK. V lost 1 base, J lost 3 bases, and 12 bases lay in between. In DNA, the CDR3 is TGTGCCAGCAGCCAAGTCCCCGAGGGGTACACTGAAGCTTTCTTT. Encoded protein: CASSQVPEGYTEAFF.

The table lists this clonotype with many counts. The chain employs TRBV11-2 and TRBJ2-1; D gene uncertain. Trimming shortened V by 0 bases and J by 4 bases, and 16 bases separated the two germline ends. The CDR3 is 17 residues long. Germline CDR1 SGHAT, CDR2 FQNNGV. CDR3 in DNA: TGTGCCAGCAGCTTAGATTTGGCCAGATTCCTTTACAATGAGCAGTTCTTC. It translates to CASSLDLARFLYNEQFF.

The CDR3 protein is CASSIAGNEQFF. CDR3 sequence (DNA): TGTGCCAGTAGTATAGCCGGGAATGAGCAGTTCTTC. The chain couples TRBV19 to TRBJ2-1; D is unresolved. The length of the CDR3 is 12 residues. CDR1 and CDR2 (germline): LNHDA, SQIVND (reference sequence). Trimming took 1 base from V and 7 from J, leaving 5 bases between them.

The chain couples TRBV20-1 to TRBJ2-1, with 8 bases matching TRBD2. Germline CDR1 reads DFQATT; CDR2 reads SNEGSKA (reference sequence). The CDR3 runs 14 residues. The DNA for the CDR3 is TGCAGCGGGAACGGAGCGGGAGACTACAATGAGCAGTTCTTC. Protein product: CSGNGAGDYNEQFF.